Below, 10 T cell receptor beta chains from the same sample are listed, as sequenced in a study of shared clonotypes between healthy human individuals (dated by TCRdb to the early 2020s). The protocol used for the library was the immunoSEQ multiplex PCR assay. TCRdb obtained this table from immuneACCESS and retained in-frame rearrangements with V and J assigned. These tables miss some clones; where compared with another copy, unresolved V genes account for less than half of the shortfall, and the remainder is unexplained. The sample contains about 2.4 million clones, under 95% of them found a single time. The ten biggest clones cover more than 0.35% of the sample. Sample: naive CD4+ T cells from PBMCs. What the cell subset or site label conveys for this sample: CD45RA+ positively selected. The source is a man between 18 and 35 years old in good health. Some clones in this sample may be carry-over from other donors' samples.

The rearrangement joins TRBV11-2 to TRBJ2-7, with D unclear. The CDR3 is made up of 17 amino acids. Germline V CDR1 and CDR2: SGHAT, FQNNGV. The V gene lost 5 bases and the J gene lost 0 bases, with 20 bases spanning the gap. The CDR3 DNA reads as TGTGCCAGCAGCCAACGAGCCGGGTCTTTATCCTCCTACGAGCAGTACTTC. Amino acids: CASSQRAGSLSSYEQYF.

Here the CDR3 DNA reads TGCGCCAGCAGCCAAGGGTACAGGACGGGCACTGAAGCTTTCTTT. Protein product: CASSQGYRTGTEAFF. The chain couples TRBV4-3 to TRBJ1-1, with D possibly matching TRBD1 (5 bases). Trimming removed 1 base from V and 4 bases from J, with 13 bases in between. The CDR3 is 15 amino acids. Germline lookup yields CDR1 LGHNA and CDR2 YSLEER.

The V and J genes are TRBV5-1 and TRBJ2-2, with 12 positions matching TRBD2. Per germline, CDR1 SGHRS and CDR2 YFSETQ. The CDR3 spans 16 residues. The V and J ends lost 4 bases and 7 bases, in that order; junction bases with no gene match: 8. CDR3 sequence reads: CASSPLAGGSGGELFF. The CDR3 nucleotides read TGCGCCAGCAGCCCACTAGCGGGAGGCTCGGGCGGGGAGCTGTTTTTT.

V usage is TRBV5-6 and J usage is TRBJ1-4; D might be TRBD1 (5 bases). Between the trimmed V and J ends, which lost 0 bases and 1 base, there was a span of 13 bases. In germline, CDR1 is SGHDT, CDR2 YYEEEE. The CDR3 loop spans 17 amino acids. The CDR3 coding sequence is TGTGCCAGCAGCTTGGGGCGCGACAGACTAACTAATGAAAAACTGTTTTTT. It codes for CASSLGRDRLTNEKLFF.

The chain uses TRBV10-3 and TRBJ2-7; D is ambiguous. V was shortened by 0 bases and J by 9 bases, with 15 bases between the two germline ends. Per the germline V gene, CDR1 is ENHRY and CDR2 is SYGVKD. The CDR3 is made up of 14 amino acids. In DNA form, the CDR3 reads TGTGCCATCAGTGAGTCTTTACGGCGGTGGTGGCAGTACTTC. It translates to CAISESLRRWWQYF.

The chain recombines TRBV11-3 with TRBJ2-1; either TRBD1 or TRBD2 may fit D (5 bases each). V lost 2 bases, J lost 12 bases, and 11 bases lay in between. Germline CDR1 reads SGHNT; CDR2 reads YENEEA. The CDR3 consists of 12 residues. CDR3 DNA: TGTGCCAGCAGCTTATCAGGGAGCGGGCAGTTCTTC. As protein: CASSLSGSGQFF. The whole variable domain, remainder taken from reference TRBV11-3 and TRBJ2-1, is EAGVVQSPRYKIIEKKQPVAFWCNPISGHNTLYWYLQNLGQGPELLIRYENEEAVDDSQLPKDRFSAERLKGVDSTLKIQPAELGDSAVYLCASSLSGSGQFFGPGTRLTVL.

J is TRBJ1-4 and V is TRBV27; no firm D call. The V end lost 0 bases, the J end lost 10 bases, and 6 bases lay between the germline ends. The germline gives CDR1 MNHEY, CDR2 SMNVEV (reference sequence). CDR3 length: 12 amino acids. CDR3 sequence reads: CASSLSAGKLFF. CDR3 in DNA: TGTGCCAGCAGTTTATCGGCAGGAAAACTGTTTTTT.

The chain couples TRBV11-1 to TRBJ2-1; 10 bases align to TRBD2. The CDR3 runs to 17 residues. Germline CDR1 and CDR2: SGHAT and FQDESV (reference sequence). V gave up 1 base and J gave up 9 bases; unmatched junction bases: 12. The CDR3 sequence: CASSLGVSSGSWSEQFF. CDR3 DNA sequence: TGTGCCAGCAGCTTAGGGGTGTCTAGCGGGAGTTGGTCTGAGCAGTTCTTC.

The chain couples TRBV14 to TRBJ2-3, with 12 bases matching TRBD2. The CDR3 length is 16 residues. V lost 4 bases and J lost 6; bases outside the gene matches: 8. Germline-derived CDR1 and CDR2 are SGHDN and FVKESK. CDR3 residues: CASSPRLAGAGDTQYF. DNA for the CDR3: TGTGCCAGCAGCCCGCGACTAGCGGGAGCAGGTGATACGCAGTATTTT.

The chain has TRBV7-2 and TRBJ2-7; tentatively, D is TRBD2 (5 bases). This CDR3 region has 14 residues. The germline gives CDR1 SGHTA, CDR2 FQGNSA. Trimming left V 4 bases short and J 3 bases short, with 13 bases between. Here the CDR3 DNA reads TGTGCCAGCAGCTCCCGGGGAGTGCTCTACGAGCAGTACTTC. Translation gives CASSSRGVLYEQYF.